The present entry profiles one T cell receptor (beta chain) with its context. Its specificity is not known. The PCR contained 60 Vbeta and 13 Jbeta primers. Here immunoSEQ multiplex PCR was the method, and the copy in TCRdb shows in-frame clones only, minus some. The sample includes about 120,000 clones, about 69% of them seen just once. This sample was included in a study of cytomegalovirus exposure and HLA in healthy donors. The V and J ends lost 0 bases and 4 bases respectively, with 13 bases between them. The CDR3 is 15 amino acids. Germline loops: CDR1 MNHNY, CDR2 SVGAGI (reference sequence). Study-level results: The authors excluded some V segments, including TRBV6-2 and TRBV6-3, as indistinguishable.

The sequenced sample was PBMCs. The TCR comes from a woman aged 18-35 years in good health and CMV-seronegative. The chain has TRBV6-6 and TRBJ2-7; D not certain. The CDR3 spells CASSYSTLSLYEQYF. In DNA form, the CDR3 reads TGTGCCAGCAGTTACTCGACTCTCAGTCTGTACGAGCAGTACTTC.